The 31 T cell receptor beta chains given below trace back to one sample, sequenced in a study of molecular identifiers for immune sequencing clone quantification. TCRdb ran MiXCR on the PCR reads and lists one entry per CDR3 protein. The sample yields 490,000 or so distinct CDR3 sequences, about a fifth seen once. Material for sequencing was naive CD8+ T cells from blood, with Jurkat cell RNA spiked in. Subset reported: FACS-sorted CD8+CD4-CCR7+CD45RA+ naive T cells. These receptors all stem from a human donor in good health. Some libraries in this study had Jurkat cell RNA spiked in.

A word on this clonotype: This could be a read error, since a much larger clone is one nucleotide away. The CDR3 carries no conserved terminal phenylalanine or tryptophan, so it likely arises from a read error. V and J are TRBV6-6 and TRBJ1-1, with D unresolved. The V end lost 8 bases, the J end lost 0 bases, and 19 bases lay between the germline ends. Germline V gene sequence: CDR1 MNHNY, CDR2 SVGAGI (reference sequence). This CDR3 contains 16 residues. The CDR3 DNA follows: TGTGCCAGCTGTACCGTGGGGTTCCCCATGAACACTGAAGCTTTCTCT. Its translation: CASCTVGFPMNTEAFS.

This clonotype was found many times. This chain's CDR3 is CASSRRQGDGDTEAFF. CDR3 in DNA: TGTGCCAGCAGCCGCCGACAGGGGGACGGTGACACTGAAGCTTTCTTT. This chain uses TRBV7-9 with TRBJ1-1, with TRBD1 identical over 9 bases. The germline V gene has CDR1 SEHNR and CDR2 FQNEAQ (reference sequence). This CDR3 contains 16 residues. V lost 5 bases to trimming and J lost 3 bases; unmatched junction nucleotides: 10.

This clonotype came up many times. The chain combines TRBV7-9 with TRBJ2-3, with D perhaps TRBD1 (7 bases). The CDR3 is 16 residues long. V shed 2 bases and J shed 1 base, with 13 bases lying between them. Germline V gene data show CDR1 as SEHNR and CDR2 as FQNEAQ (reference sequence). The CDR3 sequence is CASSLIGGTGTDTQYF. CDR3 DNA sequence: TGTGCCAGCAGCTTAATCGGAGGGACAGGCACAGATACGCAGTATTTT.

This clonotype was recorded at least ten times. This chain connects TRBV7-8 to TRBJ1-5, with D possibly being TRBD1 (5 bases). The V gene lost 5 bases and the J gene lost 8 bases, with 10 bases spanning the gap. CDR3 size: 12 residues. The germline gives CDR1 SGHVS, CDR2 FQNEAQ. CDR3 DNA: TGTGCCAGCAGCGCTGGGGGTGAGCCCCAGCATTTT. Translated, it gives CASSAGGEPQHF.

With regard to this clonotype: With a much larger clone just one base away, this may be a read error. The CDR3 does not close with the conserved phenylalanine or tryptophan, likely indicating a read error. V usage is TRBV7-9 and J usage is TRBJ2-3, with D perhaps matching TRBD2 (7 bases). The CDR3 totals 13 residues. The ends were cut back, 5 bases at V and 3 bases at J, with 9 bases in the middle. Germline CDR1 reads SEHNR; CDR2 reads FQNEAQ (reference sequence). The CDR3 sequence: CASSGGATDTQYS. DNA of the CDR3: TGTGCCAGCAGCGGGGGGGCAACAGATACGCAGTATTCT.

This clonotype was seen at least ten times. The V and J genes are TRBV7-9 and TRBJ1-1; D perhaps matches TRBD1 (6 bases). V lost 8 bases to trimming and J lost 4 bases, with 14 bases between them. Germline V lookup: CDR1 SEHNR, CDR2 FQNEAQ (reference sequence). The length of the CDR3 is 13 residues. The CDR3 bases are TGTGCCAGCTGGGGGGGGCTCGGCACTGAAGCTTTCTTT. Its translation is CASWGGLGTEAFF.

This clonotype has just a few counts. The chain combines TRBV13 with TRBJ2-7; D is possibly TRBD1 (6 bases). V gave up 6 bases and J gave up 0 bases, with 9 bases separating them. CDR3 length: 13 residues. Germline-derived CDR1 and CDR2 are PRHDT and FYEKMQ (reference sequence). CDR3 DNA sequence: TGTGCCAGCAGGTCGGACAGCTCCTACGAGCAGTACTTC. Encoded protein: CASRSDSSYEQYF.

To note about this clonotype: Since a much larger clone is just one base distant, this may be a read error. The chain combines TRBV5-3 with TRBJ2-2; 10 bases align to TRBD1. TRBV5-3 is classed as an ORF, of uncertain function. Trimming at V came to 8 bases and at J to 6 bases, leaving 13 bases not matched to a gene. The CDR3 extends over 16 amino acids. CDR3 residues: CASSDSDRGLAGELFF. In DNA, the CDR3 is TGTGCCAGCAGCGACAGTGACAGGGGGCTTGCCGGGGAGCTGTTTTTT.

This clonotype was observed a handful of times. The CDR3 region is CASSPLRRAGIYNEQFF. CDR3 sequence (DNA): TGTGCCAGCAGCCCCCTCCGAAGGGCAGGAATTTACAATGAGCAGTTCTTC. The chain carries TRBV3-1 and TRBJ2-1; no clear D. CDR1 and CDR2 (germline): LGHDT, YNNKEL (reference sequence). V dropped 4 bases and J dropped 4 bases, with 20 bases sitting between them. The CDR3 covers 17 residues.

Points on this clonotype: A much more abundant neighbour one base away suggests this may be a read error. V is TRBV7-9 and J is TRBJ2-5; 7 nucleotides align to TRBD1. CDR1 is SEHNR and CDR2 is FQNEAQ in the germline V gene (reference sequence). CDR3 length: 13 residues. The ends lost 10 bases at V and 11 bases at J; junction bases unmatched: 16. The CDR3 sequence is CANSRDSPSRQYF. DNA for the CDR3: TGTGCCAACAGTAGGGACAGCCCGAGTCGGCAGTACTTC.

This clonotype was detected a few times. The chain combines TRBV20-1 with TRBJ2-7, with D tentatively TRBD1 or TRBD2 (5 bases each). The CDR3 has 16 residues. Per the germline V gene, CDR1 is DFQATT and CDR2 is SNEGSKA (reference sequence). The V and J ends lost 3 bases and 0 bases respectively, with 18 bases between them. The CDR3 protein is CSASDRGTAISYEQYF. The CDR3 bases are TGCAGTGCTAGTGACCGAGGGACCGCGATCTCCTACGAGCAGTACTTC.

The count of this clonotype is one. A much larger clone sits a single nucleotide away, making a read error possible. The gene calls are TRBV12-3 or TRBV12-4 and TRBJ2-3; the match to TRBD2 covers 9 bases. The CDR3 is 14 amino acids. The trim removed 3 bases at V and 10 bases at J, leaving 8 bases unmatched. The CDR3 region has the DNA TGTGCCAGCAGTTTCGGACTAGCGCCTGATTCGCAGTATTTT. This gives the protein CASSFGLAPDSQYF.

This clonotype was seen ten or more times. This chain joins TRBV14 and TRBJ2-3, with D hard to call. The germline gives CDR1 SGHDN, CDR2 FVKESK. The length of the CDR3 is 14 residues. Trimming cost V 0 bases and J 2 bases, with 6 bases left between them. CDR3 in DNA: TGTGCCAGCAGCCAAGAAACAGACACAGATACGCAGTATTTT. Residues: CASSQETDTDTQYF.

With regard to this clonotype: A single base separates this from a much larger clone, so it may be a read error. This rearrangement joins TRBV12-3 or TRBV12-4 to TRBJ1-5; tentative D call: TRBD2 (6 bases). The end of the DNA is better explained by TRBJ2-3, so the J call may be wrong. CDR3 length: 12 amino acids. The CDR3: CASKTSNQPQYF. CDR3 bases: TGTGCCAGCAAAACTAGCAATCAGCCCCAGTATTTT.

Note on this clonotype: A much larger clone sits a single nucleotide away, making a read error possible. V gene TRBV12-3 or TRBV12-4 combines with J gene TRBJ2-3; D is ambiguous. The CDR3 is made up of 15 amino acids. V gave up 6 bases and J gave up 0 bases, with 13 bases separating them. The CDR3 nucleotides read TGTGCCAGCAGAACGGCAGAAACTAGCACAGATACGCAGTATTTT. Its protein is CASRTAETSTDTQYF.

There are a few counts of this clonotype. The chain employs TRBV7-9 and TRBJ2-7; D is ambiguous. Germline V gene lookup returns CDR1 SEHNR and CDR2 FQNEAQ (reference sequence). This CDR3 has 14 residues. Deletions cut 3 bases from V and 0 bases from J, with 9 bases between. CDR3 bases: TGTGCCAGCAGCTTGATCGTCGACTCCTACGAGCAGTACTTC. Translated, it gives CASSLIVDSYEQYF.

To note about this clonotype: Possible read error: a much larger clone is one base away. The chain is built from TRBV23-1 and TRBJ2-1; 10 bases fit TRBD1. TRBV23-1 is noted as an ORF with a role that remains uncertain. This CDR3 region has 21 residues. The CDR3 loop is CAGSQGSRDRGREDCYNEQFF. The CDR3, as DNA: TGCGCCGGCAGTCAAGGAAGCCGGGACAGGGGCCGCGAGGACTGCTACAATGAGCAGTTCTTC.

This chain links TRBV5-3 with TRBJ2-5; 8 nucleotides line up with TRBD1. TRBV5-3 is an ORF, with its function uncertain. After removal of 8 bases from V and 5 bases from J, the junction contained 14 bases not matched to a gene. This CDR3 has 15 amino acids. CDR3 coding DNA: TGTGCCAGCAGCCAAACAAACAGGGGGAGGGAGACCCAGTACTTC. This encodes CASSQTNRGRETQYF.

A few counts support this clonotype. The CDR3 loop reads CASRTRDRVADQPQHF. CDR3 coding DNA: TGTGCCAGTAGAACCCGGGACAGGGTAGCGGATCAGCCCCAGCATTTT. The chain is built from TRBV19 and TRBJ1-5; 9 bases line up with TRBD1. The germline CDR1 and CDR2 sequences are LNHDA and SQIVND (reference sequence). The CDR3 covers 16 residues. The V gene end was trimmed by 6 bases and the J gene end by 5 bases; junction bases not matched to a gene: 11.

This chain connects TRBV19 to TRBJ2-1; 8 nucleotides line up with TRBD2. This CDR3 contains 15 residues. V gave up 3 bases and J gave up 8 bases; unmatched junction bases: 9. Germline lookup yields CDR1 LNHDA and CDR2 SQIVND (reference sequence). CDR3 loop: CASSIGTRGYDEQFF. The CDR3 DNA is TGTGCCAGTAGTATTGGGACTAGGGGTTACGATGAGCAGTTCTTC.

The chain combines TRBV6-5 with TRBJ2-3, with D maybe TRBD1 (6 bases). Germline loops: CDR1 MNHEY, CDR2 SVGAGI. The germline V and J ends were trimmed by 6 bases and 5 bases, with 15 bases remaining between them. The CDR3 is made up of 14 amino acids. The CDR3 DNA is TGTGCCAGCAGCACAGGGTATGGGGGAGATACGCAGTATTTT. It is translated as CASSTGYGGDTQYF.

Concerning this clonotype: At one end, the junction sequence differs from germline, possibly due to a read error. The V gene is TRBV10-3, the J gene TRBJ1-2; 7 bases map to TRBD1. CDR1 ENHRY and CDR2 SYGVKD come from the germline V gene. The CDR3 extends over 16 amino acids. The CDR3 reads CAISASAAGQANGHTF. In DNA, the CDR3 is TGTGCCATCAGTGCGTCCGCGGCAGGACAGGCGAATGGCCACACCTTC.

This clonotype appeared many times. DNA of the CDR3: TGTGCCAGCAGAGGAGGGAGGACTGAAGCTTTCTTT. Protein product: CASRGGRTEAFF. The chain joins TRBV6-2 or TRBV6-3 to TRBJ1-1; the D is unclear. The V end lost 6 bases, the J end lost 5 bases, and 10 bases lay between the germline ends. This CDR3 contains 12 residues. The germline V gene encodes CDR1 MNHEY and CDR2 SVGEGT.

Points on this clonotype: This CDR3 is missing its conserved last phenylalanine or tryptophan, likely due to a read error. The chain uses TRBV27 and TRBJ2-3; possible D gene TRBD2, 5 bases. CDR1 is MNHEY and CDR2 is SMNVEV in the germline V gene (reference sequence). V shed 6 bases and J shed 6 bases, with 13 bases lying between them. The CDR3 length is 13 residues. The CDR3 spells CASRQRLTDTQYL. CDR3 in DNA: TGTGCCAGCAGGCAGCGGCTGACCGATACGCAGTATCTT.

This clonotype was seen a few times. The rearrangement uses TRBV7-2 and TRBJ2-1; D is ambiguous. Trimming shortened V by 2 bases and J by 4 bases, and 9 bases separated the two germline ends. The CDR3 runs to 14 residues. CDR1 and CDR2 from the germline V gene are SGHTA and FQGNSA. In nucleotides, the CDR3 is TGTGCCAGCAGCTTATTAAAGGGATACAATGAGCAGTTCTTC. Protein: CASSLLKGYNEQFF.

This clonotype was detected ten times or more. V and J are TRBV5-1 and TRBJ2-2; D remains ambiguous. The CDR3 has 14 amino acids. Trimming left V 0 bases short and J 0 bases short, with 3 bases between. The germline V gene has CDR1 SGHRS and CDR2 YFSETQ. CDR3 in amino acids: CASSLEANTGELFF. The DNA for the CDR3 is TGCGCCAGCAGCTTGGAGGCGAACACCGGGGAGCTGTTTTTT.

J is TRBJ2-3 and V is TRBV30; weak D call: TRBD2 (6 bases). The V gene lost 3 bases and the J gene lost 4 bases, with 20 bases spanning the gap. CDR1 is GTSNPN and CDR2 is SVGIG in the germline V gene (reference sequence). CDR3 size: 16 residues. CDR3 sequence reads: CAWREEAPTGADTQYF. CDR3 DNA sequence: TGTGCCTGGAGGGAAGAGGCCCCGACGGGGGCAGATACGCAGTATTTT.

This clonotype has just a few counts. The CDR3 DNA reads TGTGCCAGCAGCCAAGATCAGGACTATCGGGTAGGCACAGATACGCAGTATTTT. It translates to CASSQDQDYRVGTDTQYF. The V gene is TRBV4-2, the J gene TRBJ2-3; the D gene is possibly TRBD2 (6 bases). The CDR3 has 18 amino acids. V shed 0 bases and J shed 1 base, with 17 bases lying between them. Germline V CDR1 and CDR2: LGHNA, YNFKEQ.

This clonotype was counted at least ten times. The rearrangement joins TRBV2 to TRBJ2-5; the D call may be TRBD1 or TRBD2 (5 bases each). CDR3 length equals 13 residues. V was pared by 7 bases and J by 7 bases, with 16 bases between. Germline-derived CDR1 and CDR2 are SNHLY and FYNNEI. The CDR3 reads CASNEGQFWTQYF. CDR3 DNA: TGTGCCAGCAACGAGGGGCAGTTCTGGACCCAGTACTTC.

This clonotype was counted only a few times. This rearrangement joins TRBV12-3 or TRBV12-4 to TRBJ2-3; 11 positions agree with TRBD2. The CDR3 sequence is 17 residues long. The J segment lost 4 bases and the V segment lost 2 bases, leaving 8 bases of the junction unmatched. For the CDR3, the DNA is TGTGCCAGCAGTTTACTCCTTAGCGGGGGGGCTCCAGATACGCAGTATTTT. Its protein product is CASSLLLSGGAPDTQYF.

This clonotype was counted a few times. The V and J genes are TRBV27 and TRBJ2-3; the D is unclear. The CDR3 length is 13 residues. CDR1 is MNHEY, CDR2 SMNVEV, per germline (reference sequence). The V end was cut by 1 base, the J end by 6 bases, with 8 bases between. CDR3 bases: TGTGCCAGCAGTTTATTAGGGATTGATACGCAGTATTTT. Amino acid sequence: CASSLLGIDTQYF.